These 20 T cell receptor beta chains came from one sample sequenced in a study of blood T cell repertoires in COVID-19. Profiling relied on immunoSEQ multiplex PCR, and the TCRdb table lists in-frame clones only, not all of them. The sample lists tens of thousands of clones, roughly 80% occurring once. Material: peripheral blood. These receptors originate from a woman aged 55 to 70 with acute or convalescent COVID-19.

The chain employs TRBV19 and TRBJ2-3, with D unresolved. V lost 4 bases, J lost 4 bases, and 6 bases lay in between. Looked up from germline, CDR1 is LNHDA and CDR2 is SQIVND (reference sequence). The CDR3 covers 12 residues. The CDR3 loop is CASSTQADTQYF. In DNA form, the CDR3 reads TGTGCCAGTAGTACGCAGGCAGATACGCAGTATTTT. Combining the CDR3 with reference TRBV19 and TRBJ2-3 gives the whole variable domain DGGITQSPKYLFRKEGQNVTLSCEQNLNHDAMYWYRQDPGQGLRLIYYSQIVNDFQKGDIAEGYSVSREKKESFPLTVTSAQKNPTAFYLCASSTQADTQYFGPGTRLTVL.

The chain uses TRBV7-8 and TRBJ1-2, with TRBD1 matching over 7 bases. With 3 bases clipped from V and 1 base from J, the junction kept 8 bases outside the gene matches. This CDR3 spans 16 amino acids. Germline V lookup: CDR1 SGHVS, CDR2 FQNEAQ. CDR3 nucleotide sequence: TGTGCCAGCAGCTTTGGGACAGAAACCTTTAACTATGGCTACACCTTC. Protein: CASSFGTETFNYGYTF.

CDR3 bases: TGCGCCAGCAGTTTGACAGGGGTGAACACTGAAGCTTTCTTT. Protein sequence: CASSLTGVNTEAFF. The chain combines TRBV10-2 with TRBJ1-1, with TRBD1 identical over 8 bases. The germline V gene encodes CDR1 WSHSY and CDR2 SAAADI. V dropped 5 bases and J dropped 0; count of bases not matched to a gene: 2. This CDR3 has 14 amino acids.

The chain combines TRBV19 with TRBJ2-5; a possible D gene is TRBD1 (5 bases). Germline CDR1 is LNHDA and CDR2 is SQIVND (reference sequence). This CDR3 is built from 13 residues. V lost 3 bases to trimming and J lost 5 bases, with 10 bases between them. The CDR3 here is CASSIQGSETQYF. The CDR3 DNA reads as TGTGCCAGTAGTATCCAGGGAAGCGAGACCCAGTACTTC.

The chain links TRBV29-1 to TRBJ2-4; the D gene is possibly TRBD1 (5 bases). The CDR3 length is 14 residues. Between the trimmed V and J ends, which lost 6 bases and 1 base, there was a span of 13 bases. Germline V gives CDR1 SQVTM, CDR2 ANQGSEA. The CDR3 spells CSVAKTDAKNIQYF. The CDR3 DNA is TGCAGCGTCGCCAAGACAGATGCCAAAAACATTCAGTACTTC.

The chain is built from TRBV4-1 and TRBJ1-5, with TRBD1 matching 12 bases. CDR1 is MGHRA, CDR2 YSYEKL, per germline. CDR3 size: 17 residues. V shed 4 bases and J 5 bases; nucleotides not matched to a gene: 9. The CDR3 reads CASSPGQGASPYQPQHF. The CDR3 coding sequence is TGCGCCAGCAGCCCGGGACAGGGGGCGTCCCCATATCAGCCCCAGCATTTT.

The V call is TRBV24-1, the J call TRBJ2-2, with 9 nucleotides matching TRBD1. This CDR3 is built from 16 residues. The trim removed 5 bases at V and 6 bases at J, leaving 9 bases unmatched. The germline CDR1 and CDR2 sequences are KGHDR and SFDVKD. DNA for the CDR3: TGTGCCACCAGTGCCTCCGGGACAGGGAAGGCCGGGGAGCTGTTTTTT. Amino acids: CATSASGTGKAGELFF.

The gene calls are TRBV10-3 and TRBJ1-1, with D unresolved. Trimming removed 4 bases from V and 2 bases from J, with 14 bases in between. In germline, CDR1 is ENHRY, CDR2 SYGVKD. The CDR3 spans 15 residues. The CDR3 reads CAISGSQALNTEAFF. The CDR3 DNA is TGTGCCATCAGTGGCTCTCAGGCACTCAACACTGAAGCTTTCTTT.

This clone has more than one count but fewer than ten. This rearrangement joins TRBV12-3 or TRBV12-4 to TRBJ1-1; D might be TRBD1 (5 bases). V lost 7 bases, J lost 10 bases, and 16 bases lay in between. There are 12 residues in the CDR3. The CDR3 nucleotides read TGTGCCAGCATCCTAGGGCAGGGAAGAGCTTTCTTT. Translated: CASILGQGRAFF.

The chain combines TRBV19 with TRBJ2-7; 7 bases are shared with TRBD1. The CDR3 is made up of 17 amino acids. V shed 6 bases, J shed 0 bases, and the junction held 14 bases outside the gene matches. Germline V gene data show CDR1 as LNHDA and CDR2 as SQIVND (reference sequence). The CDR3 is CASRRGTASSSSYEQYF. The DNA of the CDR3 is TGTGCCAGTAGGCGTGGGACAGCGTCTTCCAGCTCCTACGAGCAGTACTTC.

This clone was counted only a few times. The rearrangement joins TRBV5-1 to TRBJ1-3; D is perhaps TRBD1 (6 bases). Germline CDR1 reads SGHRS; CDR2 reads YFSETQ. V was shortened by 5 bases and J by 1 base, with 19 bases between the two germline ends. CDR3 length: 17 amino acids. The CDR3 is CASSSIVGARSGNTIYF. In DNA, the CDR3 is TGCGCCAGCAGTTCGATTGTGGGGGCCCGATCTGGAAACACCATATATTTT.

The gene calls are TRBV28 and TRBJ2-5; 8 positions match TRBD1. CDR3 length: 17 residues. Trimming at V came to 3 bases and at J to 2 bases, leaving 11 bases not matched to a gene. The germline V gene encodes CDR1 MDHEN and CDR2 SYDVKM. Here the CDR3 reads CASSFLSGGRLQETQYF. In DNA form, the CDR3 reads TGTGCCAGCAGTTTTTTGTCAGGGGGCCGATTACAAGAGACCCAGTACTTC. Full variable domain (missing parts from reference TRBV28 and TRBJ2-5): DVKVTQSSRYLVKRTGEKVFLECVQDMDHENMFWYRQDPGLGLRLIYFSYDVKMKEKGDIPEGYSVSREKKERFSLILESASTNQTSMYLCASSFLSGGRLQETQYFGPGTRLLVL.

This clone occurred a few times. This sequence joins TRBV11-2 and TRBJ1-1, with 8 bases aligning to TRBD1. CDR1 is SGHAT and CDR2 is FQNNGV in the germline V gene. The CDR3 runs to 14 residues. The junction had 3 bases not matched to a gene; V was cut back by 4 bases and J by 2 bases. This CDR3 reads CASSSDRGNTEAFF. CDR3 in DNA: TGTGCCAGCAGCTCAGACAGGGGTAACACTGAAGCTTTCTTT. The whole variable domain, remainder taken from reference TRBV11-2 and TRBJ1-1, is EAGVAQSPRYKIIEKRQSVAFWCNPISGHATLYWYQQILGQGPKLLIQFQNNGVVDDSQLPKDRFSAERLKGVDSTLKIQPAKLEDSAVYLCASSSDRGNTEAFFGQGTRLTVV.

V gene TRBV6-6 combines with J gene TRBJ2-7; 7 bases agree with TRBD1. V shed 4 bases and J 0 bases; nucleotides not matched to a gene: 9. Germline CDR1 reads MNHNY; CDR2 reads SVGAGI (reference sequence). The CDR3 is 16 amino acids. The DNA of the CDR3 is TGTGCCAGCAGTTTTTCACGGGACAGCCCCTCCTACGAGCAGTACTTC. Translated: CASSFSRDSPSYEQYF.

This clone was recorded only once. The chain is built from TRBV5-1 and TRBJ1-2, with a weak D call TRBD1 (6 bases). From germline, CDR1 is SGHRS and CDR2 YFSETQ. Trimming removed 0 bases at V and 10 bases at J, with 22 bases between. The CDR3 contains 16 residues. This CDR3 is CASSLEGVISLNDYTF. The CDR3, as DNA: TGCGCCAGCAGCTTGGAGGGGGTAATCTCCCTCAATGACTACACCTTC.

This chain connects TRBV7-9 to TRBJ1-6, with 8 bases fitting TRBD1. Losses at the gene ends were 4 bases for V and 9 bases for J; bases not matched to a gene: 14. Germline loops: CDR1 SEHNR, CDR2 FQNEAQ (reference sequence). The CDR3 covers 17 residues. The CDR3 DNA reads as TGTGCCAGCAGCTGGTACAGGGGGAACGCTGAAGTTTCACCCCTCCACTTT. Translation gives CASSWYRGNAEVSPLHF.

The CDR3 coding sequence is TGTGCCAGCTCAGTTCGCGAGGTCGAGACCCAGTACTTC. It translates to CASSVREVETQYF. The rearrangement links TRBV18 to TRBJ2-5; the D is unclear. The CDR3 sequence is 13 residues long. Trimming stripped 5 bases from V and 5 bases from J, with 12 bases between. Per the germline V gene, CDR1 is KGHSH and CDR2 is LQKENI. The whole variable domain, remainder taken from reference TRBV18 and TRBJ2-5, is NAGVMQNPRHLVRRRGQEARLRCSPMKGHSHVYWYRQLPEEGLKFMVYLQKENIIDESGMPKERFSAEFPKEGPSILRIQQVVRGDSAAYFCASSVREVETQYFGPGTRLLVL.

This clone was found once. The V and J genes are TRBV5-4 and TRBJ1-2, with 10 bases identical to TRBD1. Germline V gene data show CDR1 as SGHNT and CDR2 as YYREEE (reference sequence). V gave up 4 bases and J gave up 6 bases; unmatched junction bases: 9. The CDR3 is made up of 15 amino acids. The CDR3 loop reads CASSLRQGAKDGYTF. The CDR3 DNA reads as TGTGCCAGCAGCCTAAGACAGGGGGCAAAGGATGGCTACACCTTC.

In DNA, the CDR3 is TGTGCCTGGAGTGTGAGGGTAAATCAAGGCTATGGCTACACCTTC. This codes for CAWSVRVNQGYGYTF. The chain recombines TRBV30 with TRBJ1-2; D not resolved. The CDR3 is 15 residues long. Germline values: CDR1 GTSNPN, CDR2 SVGIG (reference sequence). V lost 0 bases to trimming and J lost 4 bases, with 15 bases between them.

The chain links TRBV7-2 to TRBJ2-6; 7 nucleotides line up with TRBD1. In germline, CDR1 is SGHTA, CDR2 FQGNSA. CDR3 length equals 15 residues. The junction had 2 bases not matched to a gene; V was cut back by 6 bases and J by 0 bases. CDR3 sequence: CASRTGYSGANVLTF. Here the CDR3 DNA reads TGTGCCAGCAGGACAGGGTACTCTGGGGCCAACGTCCTGACTTTC.